The clone carrying this TCR beta chain was recorded many times. Its matching antigen is unknown. The data belong to a study of cytomegalovirus exposure and HLA in healthy donors. Study summary: In an earlier analysis, around 100 million unique TCR beta sequences were found from some 180 million T cells. Study-level findings and limits: What a later analysis reportedly showed was that an Asian-associated ancestry cluster had fewer N-insertions than the approximately 670-donor mean. In an earlier analysis, about 87% or about 30%: the productive usage of most TCR beta V segments. TCR beta sequences numbering 16,951 were associated with HLA alleles at 0.05 false discovery rate in a later analysis.

This CDR3 is built from 15 residues. The J segment lost 2 bases and the V segment lost 3 bases, leaving 5 bases of the junction unmatched. The germline gives CDR1 WNHNN, CDR2 SYGVQD (reference sequence). PCR amplification relied on 60 Vbeta primers (plus 13 Jbeta primers). Sequenced by immunoSEQ multiplex PCR; TCRdb stores in-frame clones only, minus some. The sample holds some 190,000 clones, around 78% seen once. Sequencing was performed on PBMCs. This rearrangement joins TRBV10-1 to TRBJ2-3, with TRBD2 identical over 7 bases. The receptor was derived from a woman in her 30s in good health and CMV-seropositive. In nucleotides, the CDR3 is TGCGCCAGCAGTGATGGCAGCGGGGACACAGATACGCAGTATTTT. Residues: CASSDGSGDTDTQYF.